The clone carrying this T cell receptor (beta chain) has just a few counts. Its matching antigen is unknown. The entry originates in a study of T cell responses to AZD1222 COVID-19 vaccine. Trimming took 2 bases from V and 5 from J, leaving 12 bases between them. Germline V gene data show CDR1 as GTSNPN and CDR2 as SVGIG (reference sequence). CDR3 length: 13 amino acids. Sequenced by immunoSEQ multiplex PCR; TCRdb stores in-frame clones only, minus some. The sample lists over 120,000 clones, around 90% occurring once. Notes on the study in general: Seropositive AZD1222 recipients at baseline numbered only five or six. Most donors were white British, females outnumbered males, and clonal diversity was possibly underestimated. Dominant at 160-218 and 743-854, vaccine-associated CD4 TCRs also spanned spike. Receipt of two AZD1222 doses was followed by a rise in Spike-specific TCR breadth and depth.

Sequencing used peripheral blood, obtained on day 0 of AZD1222 vaccination. The receptor was isolated from an adult in good health. This chain uses TRBV30 with TRBJ1-1; D is unclear. The DNA for the CDR3 is TGTGCCTGGAGTAGTGGTAGTACGACTGAAGCTTTCTTT. Its translation: CAWSSGSTTEAFF.